This T cell receptor (beta chain) was obtained from a study of T cell responses to AZD1222 COVID-19 vaccine. Broader study findings: Only a handful of AZD1222 recipients, six or seven in all, had baseline seropositivity.

Germline-derived CDR1 and CDR2 are LGHNA and YNFKEQ. The CDR3 loop spans 15 amino acids. V dropped 4 bases and J dropped 2 bases, with 14 bases sitting between them. Of note for this clone: Its antigen is not identified.

Sequenced by immunoSEQ multiplex PCR; TCRdb stores in-frame clones only, minus some. The sample gives about 120,000 clones, approximately 83% of which show up once; more than 7.5% is in the top ten. The chain has TRBV4-2 and TRBJ1-2, with D perhaps TRBD1 (5 bases). The clonotype originates from an adult in good health. The sample consisted of peripheral blood, taken on day 0 of AZD1222 vaccination. Here the CDR3 DNA reads TGTGCCAGCAGCCGAGAAATCGGGACGAACTATGGCTACACCTTC. This gives the protein CASSREIGTNYGYTF.